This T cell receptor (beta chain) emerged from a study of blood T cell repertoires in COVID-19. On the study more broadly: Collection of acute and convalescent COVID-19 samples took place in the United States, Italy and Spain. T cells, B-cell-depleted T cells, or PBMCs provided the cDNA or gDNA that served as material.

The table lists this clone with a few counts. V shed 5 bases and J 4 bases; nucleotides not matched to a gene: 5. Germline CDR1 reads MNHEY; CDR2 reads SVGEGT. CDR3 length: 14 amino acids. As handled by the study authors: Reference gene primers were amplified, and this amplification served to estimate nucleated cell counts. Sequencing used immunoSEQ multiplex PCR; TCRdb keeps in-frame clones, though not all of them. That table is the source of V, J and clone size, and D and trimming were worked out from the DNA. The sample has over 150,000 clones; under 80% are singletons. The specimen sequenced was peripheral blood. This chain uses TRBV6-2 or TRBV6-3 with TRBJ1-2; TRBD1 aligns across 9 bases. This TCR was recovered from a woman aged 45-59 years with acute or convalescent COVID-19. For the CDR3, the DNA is TGTGCCAGCAGTGGACAGGGGATCGGCTATGGCTACACCTTC. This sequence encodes CASSGQGIGYGYTF.